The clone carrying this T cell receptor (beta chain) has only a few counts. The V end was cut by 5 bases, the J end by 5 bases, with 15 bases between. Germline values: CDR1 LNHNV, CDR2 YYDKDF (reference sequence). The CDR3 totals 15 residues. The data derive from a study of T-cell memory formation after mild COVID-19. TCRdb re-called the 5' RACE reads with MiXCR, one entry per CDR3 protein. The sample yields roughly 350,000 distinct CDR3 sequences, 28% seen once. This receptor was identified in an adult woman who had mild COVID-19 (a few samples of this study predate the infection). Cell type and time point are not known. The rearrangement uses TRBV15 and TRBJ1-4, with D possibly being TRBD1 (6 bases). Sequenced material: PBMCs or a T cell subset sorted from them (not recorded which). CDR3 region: CATSSPGRGNEKLFF. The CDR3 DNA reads TGTGCCACCAGCTCCCCGGGCAGGGGCAATGAAAAACTGTTTTTT.